This T cell receptor (beta chain) was recorded in a study of shared clonotypes between healthy human individuals. Assay: immunoSEQ multiplex PCR; the TCRdb copy retains only in-frame clones and omits some. The sample lists 490,000 or so clones, 76% occurring once. Trimming left V 4 bases short and J 1 base short, with 11 bases between. This CDR3 is 14 amino acids long. Germline loops: CDR1 SGHRS, CDR2 YFSETQ. The specimen sequenced was PBMCs. This sequence originates from a woman between 40 and 55 years old in good health. Some clones in this sample may be carry-over from other donors' samples. The rearrangement joins TRBV5-1 to TRBJ1-1, with D unclear. CDR3 in amino acids: CASSAPQQNTEAFF. The CDR3 nucleotides read TGCGCCAGCAGCGCACCTCAGCAGAACACTGAAGCTTTCTTT.